This TCR beta chain appears in the sequencing data of a study of graft-versus-host responses after intestinal transplantation. Repertoires were generated with immunoSEQ multiplex PCR, while TCRdb's copy carries only in-frame clones and drops some. Of tens of thousands of clones in the sample, 70% to 90% are singletons; the top ten hold around 2.6%. V shed 3 bases and J 3 bases; nucleotides not matched to a gene: 16. Germline loops: CDR1 MDHEN, CDR2 SYDVKM. The CDR3 totals 18 residues. This clone appeared once. Its antigen remains unknown. The chain carries TRBV28 and TRBJ2-5; 7 nucleotides agree with TRBD2. The receptor comes from a human donor who received an intestinal transplant. The source was unstimulated CD8+ T cells sorted from spleen or lymph node cells, collected before intestinal transplant. The CDR3 loop reads CASSLDASGGFEEETQYF. The CDR3 DNA reads TGTGCCAGCAGTTTGGATGCTAGCGGAGGGTTTGAGGAAGAGACCCAGTACTTC.